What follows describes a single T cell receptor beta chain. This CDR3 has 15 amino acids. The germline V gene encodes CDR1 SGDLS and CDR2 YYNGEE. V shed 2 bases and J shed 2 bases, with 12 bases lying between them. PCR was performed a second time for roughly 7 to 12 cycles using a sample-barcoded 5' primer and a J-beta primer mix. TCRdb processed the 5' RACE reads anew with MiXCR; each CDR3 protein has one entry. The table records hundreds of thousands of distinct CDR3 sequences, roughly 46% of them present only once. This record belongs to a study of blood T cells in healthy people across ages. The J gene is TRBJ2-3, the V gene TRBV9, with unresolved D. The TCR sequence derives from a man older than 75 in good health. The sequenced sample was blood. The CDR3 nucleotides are TGTGCCAGCAGCGTCACGGACGGAGACACAGATACGCAGTATTTT. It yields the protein CASSVTDGDTDTQYF. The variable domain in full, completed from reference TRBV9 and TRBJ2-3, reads DSGVTQTPKHLITATGQRVTLRCSPRSGDLSVYWYQQSLDQGLQFLIQYYNGEERAKGNILERFSAQQFPDLHSELNLSSLELGDSALYFCASSVTDGDTDTQYFGPGTRLTVL.